A selection of T cell receptor beta chains follows, all from one sample in a study of CD8+ T cells in alopecia areata. TCRdb keeps only in-frame clones here, not all; method: immunoSEQ multiplex PCR. There are about 210,000 clones in the sample; over 60% occur only once, and around 3.9% lies in the top ten. Sequencing was performed on CD4+ T cells sorted from blood, taken at week 4, from a patient treated with tofacitinib. The receptors originated from a human donor with alopecia areata. The CDR3 runs from the conserved cysteine through the conserved F or W. Each record gives: V gene, J gene, clone size, D gene, CDR3 DNA, CDR3 protein. D genes are given only for firm matches. Not all rows give a size; the values are once, few, many and, for expanded clones, a class.

TRBV5-1	TRBJ1-3	.	.	TGCGCCAGCAGCCCGTCGACAGTCGGCTCTGGAAACACCATATATTTT	CASSPSTVGSGNTIYF
TRBV18	TRBJ1-2	.	.	TGTGCCAGCTCACCTGGGGAAGGGGCCTATGGCTACACCTTC	CASSPGEGAYGYTF
TRBV7-2	TRBJ1-6	.	.	TGTGCCAGCAGCTTATCGTCCTCACCCCTCCACTTT	CASSLSSSPLHF
TRBV4-1	TRBJ2-3	.	TRBD2	TGCGCCAGCAGCCAAGAAGGGACTAGCAGAACAGATACGCAGTATTTT	CASSQEGTSRTDTQYF
TRBV11-1	TRBJ1-1	.	TRBD1	TGTGCCAGCAGCGCTACAGGGGGCGCAATGGCTTTCTTT	CASSATGGAMAFF
TRBV7-9	TRBJ1-4	once	.	TGTGCCAGCAGCTTAGGAGGTGTCTTTAATGAAAAACTGTTTTTT	CASSLGGVFNEKLFF
TRBV29-1	TRBJ2-7	.	TRBD1	TGCAGCGTAAGCGACAGGGTAGGATCCTACGAGCAGTACTTC	CSVSDRVGSYEQYF
TRBV5-1	TRBJ2-5	.	TRBD1	TGCGCCAGCTTCGCGGGACAGGGTACGGAGACCCAGTACTTC	CASFAGQGTETQYF
TRBV7-2	TRBJ2-5	.	.	TGTGCCAGCAGCTTAGCGGGCTGGCGGGAAGAGACCCAGTACTTC	CASSLAGWREETQYF
TRBV4-2	TRBJ2-2	few	.	TGTGCCAGCAGCCAAGGTGGGAGGAGGACCGGGGAGCTGTTTTTT	CASSQGGRRTGELFF